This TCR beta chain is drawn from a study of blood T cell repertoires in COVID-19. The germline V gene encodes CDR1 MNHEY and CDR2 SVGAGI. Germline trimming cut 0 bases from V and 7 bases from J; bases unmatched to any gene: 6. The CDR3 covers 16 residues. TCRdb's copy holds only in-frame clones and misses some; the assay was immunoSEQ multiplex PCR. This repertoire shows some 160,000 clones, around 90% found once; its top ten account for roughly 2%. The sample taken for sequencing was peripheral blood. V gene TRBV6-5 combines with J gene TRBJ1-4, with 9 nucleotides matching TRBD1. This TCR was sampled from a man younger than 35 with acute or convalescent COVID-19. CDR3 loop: CASSYSPGQGPEKLFF. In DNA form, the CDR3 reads TGTGCCAGCAGTTACTCCCCCGGACAGGGGCCTGAAAAACTGTTTTTT.